The clone carrying this T cell receptor beta chain was seen more than once but under ten times. The sample originates from a study of beta chain features in type 1 diabetes. Isolated RNA was reverse transcribed in full, so expressed TCRB transcripts were sequenced. The method was immunoSEQ multiplex PCR; TCRdb's version includes in-frame clones alone and lacks a portion of them. The sample includes 130,000 or so clones, approximately 9.2% of them seen just once. Germline loops: CDR1 KGHSH, CDR2 LQKENI. The CDR3 spans 12 residues. Trimming took off 3 bases at V and 7 bases at J, with 10 bases between the two ends.

This receptor was obtained from a man between 18 and 35 years old in good health. The J gene is TRBJ2-7, the V gene TRBV18; D gene uncertain. The sample was central memory CD4+ T cells from blood. The CDR3: CASSPDFGEQYF. The CDR3 DNA reads TGTGCCAGCTCACCCGACTTTGGGGAGCAGTACTTC.